This TCR beta chain appears in the sequencing data of a study of blood T cell repertoires in COVID-19. About the study: PBMCs, B-cell-depleted T cells, or T cells provided the cDNA or gDNA that made up the material.

The CDR3 runs to 13 residues. CDR1 and CDR2 (germline): SNHLY, FYNNEI. The V end was cut by 0 bases, the J end by 6 bases, with 8 bases between. Per the authors' pipeline: Quantification of nucleated cells was approximated via reference gene primer amplification. The repertoire was sequenced with immunoSEQ multiplex PCR; TCRdb's copy has only in-frame clones and lacks some. V, J and clone size are those of that table, while D and trimming were read from the DNA. Among 60,000 to 75,000 clones listed, roughly 90% were seen once. What was sequenced was peripheral blood. The chain uses TRBV2 and TRBJ1-2; D is unclear. This clonotype was sampled from a human donor in a cohort sampled during active COVID-19. The chain's CDR3 is CASSEALRDGYTF. CDR3 nucleotide sequence: TGTGCCAGCAGTGAAGCGCTGAGGGATGGCTACACCTTC.